This TCR beta chain originates from a study of patients and donors after allogeneic stem cell transplantation. V lost 3 bases to trimming and J lost 1 base, with 13 bases between them. The germline V gene has CDR1 KGHSH and CDR2 LQKENI. The CDR3 is 17 amino acids. TCRdb passed the RT-PCR reads through MiXCR, listing each CDR3 protein once. The table shows about 200,000 distinct CDR3 sequences, with 35% to 50% occurring only once. This TCR came from a human donor who was either an allogeneic HSCT recipient or a stem cell or donor lymphocyte infusion donor (not recorded which). It is not recorded whose cells these are; they may come from a transplant donor. Specimen: blood, either unsorted or a sorted T cell fraction (not recorded which). V and J are TRBV18 and TRBJ2-6; no clear D. CDR3 sequence reads: CASSPAVVASGANVLTF. The CDR3 bases are TGTGCCAGCTCACCCGCGGTTGTGGCATCTGGGGCCAACGTCCTGACTTTC.